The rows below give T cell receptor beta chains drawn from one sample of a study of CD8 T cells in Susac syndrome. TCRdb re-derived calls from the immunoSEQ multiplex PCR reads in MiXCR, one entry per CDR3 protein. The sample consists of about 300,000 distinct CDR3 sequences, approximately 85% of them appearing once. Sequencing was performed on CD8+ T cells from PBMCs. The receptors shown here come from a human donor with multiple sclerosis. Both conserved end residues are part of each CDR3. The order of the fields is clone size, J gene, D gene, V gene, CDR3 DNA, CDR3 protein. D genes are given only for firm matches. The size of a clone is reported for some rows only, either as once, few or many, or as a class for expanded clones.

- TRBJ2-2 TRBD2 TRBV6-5 TGTGCCAGCAGTTTGACCCTAGCGGGAGGGCCGAGCACCGGGGAGCTGTTTTTT CASSLTLAGGPSTGELFF
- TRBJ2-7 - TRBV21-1 TGTGCCAGCAGTATGGGACCAGCATATCCACCCGAGCAGTACTTC CASSMGPAYPPEQYF
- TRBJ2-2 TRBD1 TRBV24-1 TGTGCCACCAGTGTAGGCAATCGTCTGTTGGGGGACAGCGTCACCGGGGAGCTGTTTTTT CATSVGNRLLGDSVTGELFF
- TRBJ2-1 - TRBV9 TGTGCCAGCAGCGTCGCAGTTGTCTACAATGAGCAGTTCTTC CASSVAVVYNEQFF
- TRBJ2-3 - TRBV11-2 TGTGCCAGCAGCTTAGATCTACTAGAAGGGGAGTATTTT CASSLDLLEGEYF
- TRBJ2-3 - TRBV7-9 TGTGCCAGCAGCTCCTCAGCGGCTCCGAATCCAGATACGCAGTATTTT CASSSSAAPNPDTQYF
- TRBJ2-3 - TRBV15 TGTGCCACCAGCAGAGACTCGACGGGAGCGCGAGATACGCAGTATTTT CATSRDSTGARDTQYF
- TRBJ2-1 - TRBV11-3 TGTGCCAGCAGCTTGCTCCCGTACGATGAGCAGTTCTTC CASSLLPYDEQFF
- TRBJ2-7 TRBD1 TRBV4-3 TGCGCCAGCAGCCAAGATCGGACAGGGATAAACGAGCAGTACTTC CASSQDRTGINEQYF
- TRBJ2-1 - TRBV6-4 TGTGCCAGCAGTGACTCGGCCGGGAGCTCCTACAATGAGCAGTTCTTC CASSDSAGSSYNEQFF
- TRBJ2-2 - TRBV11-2 TGTGCCAGCAGCCCCCTTAACCCCGGGGAGCTGTTTTTT CASSPLNPGELFF
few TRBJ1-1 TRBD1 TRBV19 TGTGCCAGTAGTTCCGGGACAGGGGTTACTGAAGCTTTCTTT CASSSGTGVTEAFF
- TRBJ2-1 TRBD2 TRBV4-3 TGCGCCAGCAGCCAAGAATGGACTAGCGGGAGCCATTACGAGCAGTTCTTC CASSQEWTSGSHYEQFF
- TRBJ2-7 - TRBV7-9 TGTGCCAGCAGCTTCCCTCAAGAGGACAACGGCCGCGGGCAGTACTTC CASSFPQEDNGRGQYF
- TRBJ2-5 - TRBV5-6 TGTGCCAGCAGCTTGGTAGAAGCACTCCCGGGAGAGACCCAGTACTTC CASSLVEALPGETQYF
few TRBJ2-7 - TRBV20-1 TGCAGTGCTACGACCCGGGACAAACCCTCCTACGAGCAGTACTTC CSATTRDKPSYEQYF
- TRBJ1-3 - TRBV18 TGTGCCAGCTCACCGCTGGACGTTCGACGCCCCTCTGGAAACACCATATATTTT CASSPLDVRRPSGNTIYF
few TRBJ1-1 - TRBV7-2 TGTGCCAGCAGCTTAGCGCAGGGTGACACTGAAGCTTTCTTT CASSLAQGDTEAFF
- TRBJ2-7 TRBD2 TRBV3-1 TGTGCCAGCACCCTAGCGGGAGGAAAAAACGAGCAGTACTTC CASTLAGGKNEQYF
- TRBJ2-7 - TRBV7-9 TGTGCCAGCAGCCCCCCGGGCACTGGAATCTCCTACGAGCAGTACTTC CASSPPGTGISYEQYF
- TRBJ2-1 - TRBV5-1 TGCGCCAGCAGCTTGGATGGGGGCGGATTTGACAATGAGCAGTTCTTC CASSLDGGGFDNEQFF
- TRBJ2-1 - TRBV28 TGTGCCAGCAGTCAAGCCGCGACAGGCTTAGGCAATGAGCAGTTCTTC CASSQAATGLGNEQFF
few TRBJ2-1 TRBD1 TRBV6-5 TGTGCCAGCAGTTATAAGGGGGGACAGGGGGCGTATGAGCAGTTCTTC CASSYKGGQGAYEQFF
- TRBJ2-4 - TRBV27 TGTGCCAAAAACATTCAGTACTTC CAKNIQYF
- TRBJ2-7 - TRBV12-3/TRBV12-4 TGTGCCAGCACTTCCGGGACCGCGTCGCACGAGCAGTACTTC CASTSGTASHEQYF
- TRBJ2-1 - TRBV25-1 TGTGCCAGCAGTGAAGGGGCGGACATCTACAATGAGCAGTTCTTC CASSEGADIYNEQFF
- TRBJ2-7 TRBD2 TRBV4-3 TGCGCCAGCAGCCAAGGACTAGCGGGAGATGGGGCCTACGAGCAGTACTTC CASSQGLAGDGAYEQYF
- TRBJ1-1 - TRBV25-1 TGTGCCAGCAGTGCTACAGGGTTCGCTGAAGCTTTCTTT CASSATGFAEAFF
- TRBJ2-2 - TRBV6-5 TGTGCCAGCAGTTACAGACCCCCCCGTCCCGGGGAGCTGTTTTTT CASSYRPPRPGELFF
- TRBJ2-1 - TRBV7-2 TGTGCCAGCAGCCCCCCGGTGACCTGCGAGCAGTTCTTC CASSPPVTCEQFF
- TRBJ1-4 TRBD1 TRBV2 TGTGCCAGCAGTGAGGGACAGCTCCCAACTAATGAAAAACTGTTTTTT CASSEGQLPTNEKLFF
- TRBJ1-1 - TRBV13 TGTGCCAGCAGCCTTGGACAGTTCACTGAAGCTTTCTTT CASSLGQFTEAFF
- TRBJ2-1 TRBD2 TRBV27 TGTGCCACGACCCCGCTAGCGGGAGGTGTCTCCTACAATGAGCAGTTCTTC CATTPLAGGVSYNEQFF
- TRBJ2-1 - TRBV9 TGTGCCAGCAGCGAGGGAGGGGGACCGTACAATGAGCAGTTCTTC CASSEGGGPYNEQFF
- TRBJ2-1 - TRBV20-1 TGCAGTGCTGACAATGAGCAGTTCTTC CSADNEQFF
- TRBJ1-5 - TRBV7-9 TGTGCCAGCACCCCTTTAGGGGATCAGCCCCAGCATTTT CASTPLGDQPQHF
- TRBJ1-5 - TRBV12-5 TGTGCTAGTGGTTTGGACAGAAATCAGCCCCAGCATTTT CASGLDRNQPQHF
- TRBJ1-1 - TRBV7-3 TGTGCCAGCAGCTTAATTCACAGGGACGTGAACACTGAAGCTTTCTTT CASSLIHRDVNTEAFF
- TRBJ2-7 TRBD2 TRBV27 TGTGCCAGCAGTTTAGGCGGGAGACTCTACGAGCAGTACTTC CASSLGGRLYEQYF
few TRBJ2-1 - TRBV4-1 TGCGCCAGCAGCCAAGATCTCTTCGCCTACAATGAGCAGTTCTTC CASSQDLFAYNEQFF
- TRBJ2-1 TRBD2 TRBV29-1 TGCAGCGCTTACTCGCTAGCGGGAACGGGCAATGAGCAGTTCTTC CSAYSLAGTGNEQFF
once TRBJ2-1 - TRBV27 TGTGCCAGCAGCCAGACAGCTTACAATGAGCAGTTCTTC CASSQTAYNEQFF
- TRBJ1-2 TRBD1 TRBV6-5 TGTGCCAGCAGTTACCGGAAGCAGGGGGGGACCTATGGCTACACCTTC CASSYRKQGGTYGYTF
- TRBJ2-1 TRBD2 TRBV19 TGTGCCAGTAGTATTGGACTAGCGGGAGGGCATGAGCAGTTCTTC CASSIGLAGGHEQFF
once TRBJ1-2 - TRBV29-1 TGCAGCGTTGAAGATGAAGGCAGGGCCAATGGCTACACCTTC CSVEDEGRANGYTF
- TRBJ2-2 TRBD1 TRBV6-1 TGTGCCAGCAGTGAATGGGGGACAGGGGCAATCACCGGGGAGCTGTTTTTT CASSEWGTGAITGELFF
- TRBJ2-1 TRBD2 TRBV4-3 TGCGCCAGCAGCCAAGAAGGGGTCCCTAGCGGGGCCTACAATGAGCAGTTCTTC CASSQEGVPSGAYNEQFF
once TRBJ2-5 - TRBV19 TGTGCCAGTAGTAATGGGGGAGAGACCCAGTACTTC CASSNGGETQYF
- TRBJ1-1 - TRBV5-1 TGCGCCAGCAGCTTGCTCTACGGAGGGAACACTGAAGCTTTCTTT CASSLLYGGNTEAFF
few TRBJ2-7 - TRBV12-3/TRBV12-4 TGTGCCAGCAGTTTAGGGACAGCGAGCTACGAGCAGTACTTC CASSLGTASYEQYF
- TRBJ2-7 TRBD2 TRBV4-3 TGCGCCAGCAGCCAAGAACTAGCGGGAGTAAGTACCTACGAGCAGTACTTC CASSQELAGVSTYEQYF
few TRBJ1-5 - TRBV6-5 TGTGCCAGCAGTTACTCTCCGAGGGGGAGCAATCAGCCCCAGCATTTT CASSYSPRGSNQPQHF
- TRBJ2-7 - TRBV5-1 TGCGCCAGCAGCTTGGGCGGGACATCCCAATCCTACGAGCAGTACTTC CASSLGGTSQSYEQYF
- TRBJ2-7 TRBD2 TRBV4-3 TGCGCCAGCAGCCAAGATACTAGCGGAACCTACGAGCAGTACTTC CASSQDTSGTYEQYF